The 18 T cell receptor beta chains below were found in one sample sequenced in a study of beta chain features in type 1 diabetes. The isolated RNA, all of it, was reverse transcribed, so expressed TCRB transcripts were what got sequenced. The assay was immunoSEQ multiplex PCR, and TCRdb's table has in-frame clones only and misses some. Of around 150,000 clones in the sample, 10% were seen once. No cognate antigen is known for these TCRs. General study points: In all four CD4+ subsets, TCRB CDR3 length was significantly, moderately reduced in type 1 diabetes.

The sequencing sample was made of central memory CD4+ T cells from blood. Every receptor here comes from a man younger than 45 with type 1 diabetes.

The CDR3 region is CASRWDRWTDTQYF. For the CDR3, the DNA is TGTGCCAGCAGATGGGACAGGTGGACAGATACGCAGTATTTT. The V call is TRBV28, the J call TRBJ2-3; 8 bases agree with TRBD1. Looked up from germline, CDR1 is MDHEN and CDR2 is SYDVKM. V lost 6 bases to trimming and J lost 3 bases; unmatched junction nucleotides: 5. This CDR3 is 14 amino acids long.

This clone was picked up a small number of times. V and J are TRBV27 and TRBJ2-7; TRBD1 agrees at 8 bases. Per the germline V gene, CDR1 is MNHEY and CDR2 is SMNVEV (reference sequence). The CDR3 consists of 17 residues. J lost 1 base, V lost 3 bases, and 11 bases had no gene match. The CDR3 reads CASSFGHGQGGSYEQYF. As DNA, the CDR3 is TGTGCCAGCAGTTTTGGTCATGGACAGGGTGGTTCCTACGAGCAGTACTTC.

On this clone: Other DNA sequences from this sample encode an identical CDR3 as well. The V call is TRBV5-4, the J call TRBJ2-5, with 10 bases that match TRBD2. This CDR3 spans 13 amino acids. V shed 3 bases and J 8 bases; nucleotides not matched to a gene: 4. Germline lookup yields CDR1 SGHNT and CDR2 YYREEE (reference sequence). CDR3 residues: CASSSSGRETQYF. The CDR3 DNA sequence: TGTGCCAGCAGCTCCAGCGGGAGGGAAACCCAGTACTTC.

The chain couples TRBV5-1 to TRBJ2-5; D unclear. Per the germline V gene, CDR1 is SGHRS and CDR2 is YFSETQ. V was pared by 3 bases and J by 3 bases, with 9 bases between. The CDR3 covers 13 residues. The CDR3 coding sequence is TGCGCCAGCAGCTACTCCTCGGAAGAGACCCAGTACTTC. The encoded protein is CASSYSSEETQYF.

The chain employs TRBV11-2 and TRBJ1-1, with 10 bases lining up with TRBD1. Trimming took 7 bases from V and 4 from J; bases not matched to a gene: 9. The CDR3 extends over 15 amino acids. Germline assignment: CDR1 SGHAT and CDR2 FQNNGV. The CDR3 DNA reads as TGTGCCAGCACCCTATCTCGGACAGGGGGCACTGAAGCTTTCTTT. Amino acid sequence: CASTLSRTGGTEAFF.

As regards this clone: A read error may account for a junction end that differs from germline. The gene calls are TRBV20-1 and TRBJ1-5, with 9 bases that match TRBD1. There are 11 residues in the CDR3. CDR1 and CDR2 from the germline V gene are DFQATT and SNEGSKA (reference sequence). The DNA for the CDR3 is TGCAGTGCTAGAGATGGACAGGGGCCCGTTTTT. Its protein is CSARDGQGPVF.

The genes are TRBV14 and TRBJ2-5; no reliable D call. CDR1 is SGHDN, CDR2 FVKESK, per germline. The V gene lost 0 bases and the J gene lost 2 bases, with 4 bases spanning the gap. CDR3 length: 13 residues. The CDR3 coding sequence is TGTGCCAGCAGCCAAGACAGGCAAGAGACCCAGTACTTC. Its translation: CASSQDRQETQYF. Filled out from reference TRBV14 and TRBJ2-5, the complete variable domain reads EAGVTQFPSHSVIEKGQTVTLRCDPISGHDNLYWYRRVMGKEIKFLLHFVKESKQDESGMPNNRFLAERTGGTYSTLKVQPAELEDSGVYFCASSQDRQETQYFGPGTRLLVL.

The chain carries TRBV29-1 and TRBJ2-2; TRBD2 aligns across 11 bases. The length of the CDR3 is 15 residues. CDR1 SQVTM and CDR2 ANQGSEA come from the germline V gene. J was trimmed by 3 bases and V by 4 bases; bases with no gene match: 4. In nucleotides, the CDR3 is TGCAGCGTTGTAGGGACTAGCGGCTACACCGGGGAGCTGTTTTTT. Translation gives CSVVGTSGYTGELFF.

The chain joins TRBV28 to TRBJ1-5; 9 bases agree with TRBD1. The CDR3 loop spans 14 amino acids. CDR1 is MDHEN and CDR2 is SYDVKM in the germline V gene. J lost 5 bases, V lost 6 bases, and 5 bases had no gene match. CDR3 amino acids: CASRRGQGHQPQHF. The CDR3 nucleotides read TGTGCCAGCAGGAGGGGACAGGGACATCAGCCCCAGCATTTT. The variable domain in full, completed from reference TRBV28 and TRBJ1-5, reads DVKVTQSSRYLVKRTGEKVFLECVQDMDHENMFWYRQDPGLGLRLIYFSYDVKMKEKGDIPEGYSVSREKKERFSLILESASTNQTSMYLCASRRGQGHQPQHFGDGTRLSIL.

The chain recombines TRBV2 with TRBJ1-1; a possible D gene is TRBD1 (6 bases). This CDR3 region has 14 residues. Germline V gene lookup returns CDR1 SNHLY and CDR2 FYNNEI. Trimming cost V 3 bases and J 8 bases, with 16 bases left between them. In DNA form, the CDR3 reads TGTGCCAGCAGTGAGCAGGGTGGACAGTCCGAAGCTTTCTTT. Translation: CASSEQGGQSEAFF.

V is TRBV5-1 and J is TRBJ2-5, with 14 bases lining up with TRBD2. This CDR3 comprises 15 residues. Trimming cost V 4 bases and J 4 bases; bases outside gene matches: 3. Germline CDR1 and CDR2: SGHRS and YFSETQ. The CDR3 sequence is CASSPTSGRVETQYF. CDR3 DNA: TGCGCCAGCAGCCCGACTAGCGGGAGGGTAGAGACCCAGTACTTC.

This clone was counted between two and nine times. The chain links TRBV19 to TRBJ2-5, with 7 nucleotides matching TRBD1. V shed 6 bases, J shed 2 bases, and the junction held 6 bases outside the gene matches. CDR3 length: 14 amino acids. Germline CDR1 LNHDA, CDR2 SQIVND (reference sequence). CDR3 DNA sequence: TGTGCCAGTAGACCCGACAGGGATCAAGAGACCCAGTACTTC. Amino acid sequence: CASRPDRDQETQYF.

The chain recombines TRBV6-5 with TRBJ1-2; 9 bases are shared with TRBD1. Germline CDR1 reads MNHEY; CDR2 reads SVGAGI. Losses at the gene ends were 5 bases for V and 10 bases for J; bases not matched to a gene: 14. The CDR3 is 15 amino acids. The CDR3, as DNA: TGTGCCAGCAGTGGGACAGGGAAAGTGAGCGGGGACTACACCTTC. As protein: CASSGTGKVSGDYTF.

This clone occurred a few times. The chain has TRBV15 and TRBJ2-1, with TRBD2 as a possible D gene (5 bases). The length of the CDR3 is 16 residues. Trimming pared 6 bases from V and 0 bases from J, leaving 15 bases between. The V gene's germline CDR1 is LNHNV and CDR2 YYDKDF (reference sequence). This CDR3 reads CATRPRTASSYNEQFF. In nucleotides, the CDR3 is TGTGCCACCAGACCTAGGACTGCCAGCTCCTACAATGAGCAGTTCTTC. Looking up the rest from reference TRBV15 and TRBJ2-1 gives the full variable domain: DAMVIQNPRYQVTQFGKPVTLSCSQTLNHNVMYWYQQKSSQAPKLLFHYYDKDFNNEADTPDNFQSRRPNTSFCFLDIRSPGLGDTAMYLCATRPRTASSYNEQFFGPGTRLTVL.

This chain links TRBV29-1 with TRBJ2-6, with a weak D call TRBD2 (6 bases). This CDR3 has 15 amino acids. Trimming took off 8 bases at V and 0 bases at J, with 14 bases between the two ends. The germline V gene has CDR1 SQVTM and CDR2 ANQGSEA. The CDR3: CSLGLPLSGANVLTF. CDR3 bases: TGCAGCCTGGGACTGCCTCTCTCTGGGGCCAACGTCCTGACTTTC.

A few counts support this clone. The V and J genes are TRBV5-8 and TRBJ2-7, with 7 positions matching TRBD1. The CDR3 totals 13 residues. Germline V CDR1 and CDR2: SGHTS, YDEGEE. Germline trimming cut 4 bases from V and 2 bases from J; bases unmatched to any gene: 3. The chain's CDR3 is CASSRDSAYEQYF. CDR3 in DNA: TGTGCCAGCAGCCGGGACAGTGCCTACGAGCAGTACTTC.

The J gene is TRBJ2-5, the V gene TRBV28; D remains ambiguous. Germline CDR1 MDHEN, CDR2 SYDVKM. The CDR3 spans 13 residues. The ends were cut back, 5 bases at V and 1 base at J, with 8 bases in the middle. This chain's CDR3 is CASSPQFQETQYF. The CDR3, as DNA: TGTGCCAGCAGTCCTCAGTTCCAAGAGACCCAGTACTTC.

This sequence joins TRBV4-1 and TRBJ2-2, with 10 nucleotides matching TRBD2. The germline gives CDR1 MGHRA, CDR2 YSYEKL. With 9 bases clipped from V and 1 base from J, the junction kept 2 bases outside the gene matches. The CDR3 extends over 14 amino acids. DNA of the CDR3: TGCGCCAGTGGACTAGCGGAGAACACCGGGGAGCTGTTTTTT. It yields the protein CASGLAENTGELFF.